The 32 T cell receptor beta chains below all came from one sample that was sequenced in a study of CD8+ T cells in alopecia areata. The treatment here: oral pan-JAK inhibitor, 5-10 mg twice daily. RNA extraction was followed by reverse transcription into cDNA, which acted as the sequencing template. Clones were sequenced by immunoSEQ multiplex PCR, and TCRdb holds only the in-frame ones, with some missing. Of 150,000 to 200,000 clones listed, 58% are singletons. Sample: CD4+ T cells sorted from blood, taken at roughly week 58, from a patient treated with tofacitinib. The receptor source for this set is a human donor with alopecia areata.

There are a few counts of this clone. The chain links TRBV28 to TRBJ2-7; D gene ambiguous. The V and J ends lost 3 bases and 4 bases respectively, with 7 bases between them. CDR3 length equals 12 residues. Germline V gives CDR1 MDHEN, CDR2 SYDVKM. The CDR3 region has the DNA TGTGCCAGCAGTTTCTCCGGATACGAGCAGTACTTC. Its protein product is CASSFSGYEQYF.

The chain joins TRBV5-1 to TRBJ2-1; 8 bases are a match to TRBD2. V was pared by 1 base and J by 6 bases, with 0 bases of the junction left unmatched. Germline assignment: CDR1 SGHRS and CDR2 YFSETQ. This CDR3 spans 13 amino acids. The CDR3 spells CASSLSGGNEQFF. The CDR3 nucleotides read TGCGCCAGCAGCTTGAGCGGGGGCAATGAGCAGTTCTTC.

In its sample, this clone was seen a few times. The chain is built from TRBV4-2 and TRBJ2-3, with 11 positions matching TRBD2. V dropped 4 bases and J dropped 5; count of bases not matched to a gene: 8. CDR1 and CDR2 from the germline V gene are LGHNA and YNFKEQ. The CDR3 loop spans 16 amino acids. CDR3 DNA sequence: TGTGCCAGCAGCCCAATAGCGGGGGGGCCGGGAGATACGCAGTATTTT. Translating it yields CASSPIAGGPGDTQYF.

This clone was seen only a few times. This chain joins TRBV6-5 and TRBJ1-1, with D uncertain. There are 14 residues in the CDR3. Germline CDR1 MNHEY, CDR2 SVGAGI. The ends were cut back, 5 bases at V and 0 bases at J, with 10 bases in the middle. The CDR3 is CASSELSVNTEAFF. DNA of the CDR3: TGTGCCAGCAGTGAACTATCAGTGAACACTGAAGCTTTCTTT.

This rearrangement joins TRBV30 to TRBJ2-3; D remains ambiguous. The V end lost 3 bases, the J end lost 5 bases, and 12 bases lay between the germline ends. The CDR3 has 13 amino acids. From germline, CDR1 is GTSNPN and CDR2 SVGIG (reference sequence). The CDR3 sequence is CAWSRRRGDTQYF. The CDR3 nucleotides read TGTGCCTGGAGCCGAAGGCGAGGAGATACGCAGTATTTT.

The chain combines TRBV29-1 with TRBJ2-7, with no clear D. This CDR3 comprises 13 residues. Germline-derived CDR1 and CDR2 are SQVTM and ANQGSEA. V was clipped by 6 bases and J by 0 bases, with 12 bases between them. The CDR3 region is CSVMTRYSYEQYF. Here the CDR3 DNA reads TGCAGCGTGATGACAAGGTACTCCTACGAGCAGTACTTC.

V usage is TRBV15 and J usage is TRBJ1-4; the D gene is possibly TRBD1 (5 bases). Germline CDR1 is LNHNV and CDR2 is YYDKDF (reference sequence). Trimming took off 0 bases at V and 8 bases at J, with 13 bases between the two ends. The CDR3 contains 15 residues. CDR3 nucleotide sequence: TGTGCCACCAGCAGAGATCAAGGGGCCTACGAAAAACTGTTTTTT. Amino acid sequence: CATSRDQGAYEKLFF.

The chain recombines TRBV25-1 with TRBJ2-7; 12 nucleotides match TRBD2. CDR1 is MGHDK and CDR2 is SYGVNS in the germline V gene. The CDR3 covers 16 residues. V shed 2 bases, J shed 3 bases, and the junction held 5 bases outside the gene matches. DNA for the CDR3: TGTGCCAGCAGTGAACCTGGACTAGCGGGGATCTACGAGCAGTACTTC. Translated: CASSEPGLAGIYEQYF.

This clone was observed a handful of times. CDR3 bases: TGTGCCACCAGCAGAGATCTGGCTGGCGGGACAGGTTCCTACGAGCAGTACTTC. Its translation is CATSRDLAGGTGSYEQYF. V and J are TRBV15 and TRBJ2-7; TRBD1 aligns across 8 bases. The CDR3 contains 18 residues. The ends lost 0 bases at V and 1 base at J; junction bases unmatched: 11. Germline V CDR1 and CDR2: LNHNV, YYDKDF (reference sequence). The whole variable domain, remainder taken from reference TRBV15 and TRBJ2-7, is DAMVIQNPRYQVTQFGKPVTLSCSQTLNHNVMYWYQQKSSQAPKLLFHYYDKDFNNEADTPDNFQSRRPNTSFCFLDIRSPGLGDTAMYLCATSRDLAGGTGSYEQYFGPGTRLTVT.

V gene TRBV19 combines with J gene TRBJ1-1, with D perhaps TRBD1 (5 bases). The V end lost 8 bases, the J end lost 6 bases, and 13 bases lay between the germline ends. The length of the CDR3 is 12 residues. Germline CDR1 and CDR2: LNHDA and SQIVND (reference sequence). This CDR3 is CASLQGAAEAFF. CDR3 bases: TGTGCCAGTCTCCAGGGCGCGGCTGAAGCTTTCTTT.

This clone was found a few times. V and J are TRBV27 and TRBJ2-5, with 7 nucleotides matching TRBD1. Germline V CDR1 and CDR2: MNHEY, SMNVEV (reference sequence). This CDR3 is built from 16 residues. Trimming took 5 bases from V and 2 from J; bases not matched to a gene: 11. Here the CDR3 reads CASSPLLSGGQETQYF. The DNA for the CDR3 is TGTGCCAGCAGTCCACTGCTCTCAGGGGGTCAAGAGACCCAGTACTTC.

There are a few counts of this clone. This chain joins TRBV5-1 and TRBJ1-1, with D possibly TRBD1 on 6 matching bases. The CDR3 consists of 14 residues. The ends were cut back, 5 bases at V and 0 bases at J, with 11 bases in the middle. Germline V gives CDR1 SGHRS, CDR2 YFSETQ. DNA for the CDR3: TGCGCCAGCAGACCCGGGACAATGAACACTGAAGCTTTCTTT. Translating gives CASRPGTMNTEAFF.

This chain joins TRBV6-1 and TRBJ1-5; D call uncertain. V gave up 3 bases and J gave up 1 base, with 4 bases separating them. The CDR3 has 13 amino acids. Germline loops: CDR1 MNHNS, CDR2 SASEGT. The CDR3 bases are TGTGCCAGCAGTGATTGGAGCAATCAGCCCCAGCATTTT. Protein: CASSDWSNQPQHF.

The chain joins TRBV6-1 to TRBJ1-4; tentatively, D is TRBD1 (6 bases). Trimming stripped 6 bases from V and 7 bases from J, with 15 bases between. Germline-derived CDR1 and CDR2 are MNHNS and SASEGT. The CDR3 is 14 residues long. The CDR3 DNA reads as TGTGCCAGCAGCGAACAGGGCGGAGGTGAAAAACTGTTTTTT. Its translation is CASSEQGGGEKLFF.

The J gene is TRBJ2-7, the V gene TRBV30; possibly TRBD1 for D (5 bases). The CDR3 has 13 residues. Germline assignment: CDR1 GTSNPN and CDR2 SVGIG (reference sequence). With 7 bases removed from V and 2 bases from J, the gap between germline ends came to 15 bases. The CDR3 reads CASSNGHTYEQYF. CDR3 in DNA: TGTGCCTCTTCAAATGGACACACCTACGAGCAGTACTTC.

This clone was counted once. The chain couples TRBV11-2 to TRBJ2-1; D may be TRBD1 (6 bases). CDR3 length equals 16 residues. Per the germline V gene, CDR1 is SGHAT and CDR2 is FQNNGV. V lost 3 bases, J lost 5 bases, and 17 bases lay in between. CDR3 sequence reads: CASSLSRGAGDNEQFF. In DNA form, the CDR3 reads TGTGCCAGCAGCTTGTCCCGAGGAGCAGGGGACAATGAGCAGTTCTTC. Together with reference TRBV11-2 and TRBJ2-1, the CDR3 gives the full variable domain: EAGVAQSPRYKIIEKRQSVAFWCNPISGHATLYWYQQILGQGPKLLIQFQNNGVVDDSQLPKDRFSAERLKGVDSTLKIQPAKLEDSAVYLCASSLSRGAGDNEQFFGPGTRLTVL.

The chain combines TRBV18 with TRBJ2-7; a possible D gene is TRBD1 (5 bases). Germline CDR1 KGHSH, CDR2 LQKENI. V lost 2 bases and J lost 5, with 13 bases in between. CDR3 length: 14 residues. The CDR3 bases are TGTGCCAGCTCACCAAGGCAGGGATTCGACGAGCAGTACTTC. Translated, it gives CASSPRQGFDEQYF.

The rearrangement links TRBV18 to TRBJ1-3, with 8 bases identical to TRBD1. The length of the CDR3 is 16 residues. Germline CDR1 is KGHSH and CDR2 is LQKENI. V lost 4 bases, J lost 0 bases, and 5 bases stayed unmatched. Here the CDR3 DNA reads TGTGCCAGCTCACGCTCCACAGGGGGCTCTGGAAACACCATATATTTT. It codes for CASSRSTGGSGNTIYF.

The rearrangement joins TRBV29-1 to TRBJ1-1; D not certain. V lost 4 bases to trimming and J lost 0 bases, with 9 bases between them. CDR3 length: 13 residues. CDR1 and CDR2 (germline): SQVTM, ANQGSEA. The CDR3, as DNA: TGCAGCGTTGTAAGACAACTGAACACTGAAGCTTTCTTT. It codes for CSVVRQLNTEAFF.

The chain recombines TRBV7-2 with TRBJ2-1; perhaps D is TRBD1 or TRBD2 (6 bases each). Germline-derived CDR1 and CDR2 are SGHTA and FQGNSA. This CDR3 spans 14 amino acids. Between the trimmed V and J ends, which lost 6 bases and 10 bases, there was a span of 19 bases. The CDR3 DNA follows: TGTGCCAGCAGGCTAGTGGGCAGGGGAGGCGAGCAGTTCTTC. It yields the protein CASRLVGRGGEQFF. The full variable domain, completed using reference TRBV7-2 and TRBJ2-1, is GAGVSQSPSNKVTEKGKDVELRCDPISGHTALYWYRQSLGQGLEFLIYFQGNSAPDKSGLPSDRFSAERTGGSVSTLTIQRTQQEDSAVYLCASRLVGRGGEQFFGPGTRLTVL.

The chain has TRBV2 and TRBJ2-7, with 8 bases identical to TRBD1. CDR3 length: 15 amino acids. Germline CDR1 SNHLY, CDR2 FYNNEI. The V segment lost 6 bases and the J segment 8 bases; nucleotides outside the gene matches: 15. The CDR3 nucleotides read TGTGCCAGCAGGGTAAGGGGACAGGCCCCTACGAAGCAGTACTTC. Residues: CASRVRGQAPTKQYF.

This chain connects TRBV19 to TRBJ2-7; 7 bases map to TRBD2. The J segment lost 4 bases and the V segment lost 8 bases, leaving 2 bases of the junction unmatched. CDR3 length: 11 residues. Germline CDR1 reads LNHDA; CDR2 reads SQIVND (reference sequence). This chain's CDR3 is CASRGEYEQYF. CDR3 nucleotides: TGTGCCAGTCGGGGGGAATACGAGCAGTACTTC.

The chain combines TRBV14 with TRBJ2-7; D remains unclear. The CDR3 contains 16 residues. CDR1 and CDR2 from the germline V gene are SGHDN and FVKESK. With 2 bases removed from V and 2 bases from J, the gap between germline ends came to 16 bases. CDR3 DNA sequence: TGTGCCAGCAGCCAAACTCCGGCCCCCCAACCCTACGAGCAGTACTTC. Amino acids: CASSQTPAPQPYEQYF. Full variable domain (rest looked up from reference TRBV14 and TRBJ2-7): EAGVTQFPSHSVIEKGQTVTLRCDPISGHDNLYWYRRVMGKEIKFLLHFVKESKQDESGMPNNRFLAERTGGTYSTLKVQPAELEDSGVYFCASSQTPAPQPYEQYFGPGTRLTVT.

The chain recombines TRBV30 with TRBJ1-2; 7 bases line up with TRBD1. After removal of 0 bases from V and 8 bases from J, the junction contained 18 bases not matched to a gene. The germline gives CDR1 GTSNPN, CDR2 SVGIG (reference sequence). The CDR3 is 17 residues long. CDR3 sequence: CAWSVTGTALGQGGYTF. For the CDR3, the DNA is TGTGCCTGGAGTGTAACCGGGACAGCCCTAGGCCAGGGGGGCTACACCTTC.

This chain connects TRBV29-1 to TRBJ1-2, with no clear D. CDR3 length equals 13 residues. Germline V gene data show CDR1 as SQVTM and CDR2 as ANQGSEA. V lost 6 bases and J lost 4, with 15 bases in between. Here the CDR3 reads CSVVNRFAYGYTF. In nucleotides, the CDR3 is TGCAGCGTCGTAAACCGATTCGCCTATGGCTACACCTTC.

The chain is built from TRBV30 and TRBJ2-3, with 8 bases lining up with TRBD1. This CDR3 contains 13 residues. CDR1 is GTSNPN, CDR2 SVGIG, per germline (reference sequence). The trim removed 0 bases at V and 8 bases at J, leaving 4 bases unmatched. The CDR3 DNA follows: TGTGCCTGGAGTGTAAAGGGACAGGTTACGCAGTATTTT. Translated, it gives CAWSVKGQVTQYF. The full variable domain, in which reference TRBV30 and TRBJ2-3 provide the parts outside the CDR3, is SQTIHQWPATLVQPVGSPLSLECTVEGTSNPNLYWYRQAAGRGLQLLFYSVGIGQISSEVPQNLSASRPQDRQFILSSKKLLLSDSGFYLCAWSVKGQVTQYFGPGTRLTVL.

Notes on this clone: This CDR3 is also generated by other DNA sequences in the sample. V and J are TRBV10-3 and TRBJ2-3; unclear D gene. The CDR3 is 11 amino acids. Germline V CDR1 and CDR2: ENHRY, SYGVKD. The V end lost 2 bases, the J end lost 6 bases, and 3 bases lay between the germline ends. CDR3 bases: TGTGCCATCAGTGAGGCCGATACGCAGTATTTT. Protein: CAISEADTQYF.

This clone is a singleton in its sample. V is TRBV4-1 and J is TRBJ2-3, with 7 nucleotides matching TRBD2. The CDR3 sequence is 15 residues long. Germline trimming cut 0 bases from V and 6 bases from J; bases unmatched to any gene: 6. The germline gives CDR1 MGHRA, CDR2 YSYEKL. In DNA, the CDR3 is TGCGCCAGCAGCCAAGATCGTCTTAGCGGGGATACGCAGTATTTT. Translation gives CASSQDRLSGDTQYF.

This clone came up a few times. The chain recombines TRBV25-1 with TRBJ1-5; D is perhaps TRBD1 (5 bases). Deletions cut 1 base from V and 7 bases from J, with 8 bases between. The CDR3 consists of 13 residues. Germline assignment: CDR1 MGHDK and CDR2 SYGVNS. The CDR3 coding sequence is TGTGCCAGCAGTGAATGGGGGTCCCAGCCCCAGCATTTT. Amino acid sequence: CASSEWGSQPQHF.

The chain combines TRBV14 with TRBJ2-7; D remains ambiguous. V shed 1 base and J shed 5 bases, with 3 bases lying between them. The length of the CDR3 is 11 residues. The germline CDR1 and CDR2 sequences are SGHDN and FVKESK. This CDR3 is CASSQANEQYF. As DNA, the CDR3 is TGTGCCAGCAGCCAAGCTAACGAGCAGTACTTC.

J is TRBJ2-1 and V is TRBV15; a possible D gene is TRBD1 (6 bases). This CDR3 is 14 amino acids long. V lost 0 bases and J lost 7, with 10 bases in between. CDR1 and CDR2 (germline): LNHNV, YYDKDF (reference sequence). In DNA form, the CDR3 reads TGTGCCACCAGCAGAGATGACAGGCGGAATGAGCAGTTCTTC. Residues: CATSRDDRRNEQFF. The full variable domain, in which reference TRBV15 and TRBJ2-1 provide the parts outside the CDR3, is DAMVIQNPRYQVTQFGKPVTLSCSQTLNHNVMYWYQQKSSQAPKLLFHYYDKDFNNEADTPDNFQSRRPNTSFCFLDIRSPGLGDTAMYLCATSRDDRRNEQFFGPGTRLTVL.

This clone occurred many times. The chain combines TRBV30 with TRBJ1-4; 7 positions agree with TRBD1. Germline CDR1 GTSNPN, CDR2 SVGIG (reference sequence). There are 13 residues in the CDR3. J lost 8 bases, V lost 6 bases, and 9 bases had no gene match. CDR3 bases: TGTGCCTGCGACAGGGCCAACCGGGAAAAACTGTTTTTT. Translated, it gives CACDRANREKLFF.